The 7 T cell receptor beta chains reported below all come from one sample, sequenced in a study of identical twins. TCRdb passed the 5' RACE reads through MiXCR, listing each CDR3 protein once. The repertoire has roughly 230,000 distinct CDR3 sequences, about 9% of them found once; the top ten carry less than 4%. This sample was also put to use in a study of yellow fever vaccine responses in identical twins.

The specimen was CD8+ T cells sorted from blood. Receptors originate from a woman younger than 35 in good health.

In its sample, this clonotype was seen a few times. The chain combines TRBV27 with TRBJ2-1; no definite D call. The V and J ends lost 5 bases and 8 bases respectively, with 22 bases between them. The CDR3 has 16 residues. Germline lookup yields CDR1 MNHEY and CDR2 SMNVEV (reference sequence). The CDR3 DNA sequence: TGTGCCAGCAGTAGAAAGGGCCGATCGATGATGGATGAGCAGTTCTTC. The encoded protein is CASSRKGRSMMDEQFF.

This clonotype was seen only a few times. Germline is not matched at one junction end, which may reflect a read error. The rearrangement joins TRBV7-7 to TRBJ2-3; TRBD2 matches 10 bases. The germline gives CDR1 SSHAT, CDR2 FNYEAQ (reference sequence). The CDR3 is 13 amino acids. CDR3 region: CASSGGESDTQYF. DNA of the CDR3: TGTGCTAGCAGCGGGGGGGAGTCGGATACGCAGTATTTT.

This clonotype was counted ten times or more. The chain couples TRBV12-3 or TRBV12-4 to TRBJ1-5, with D unclear. The V gene lost 5 bases and the J gene lost 5 bases, with 7 bases spanning the gap. The CDR3 totals 12 residues. CDR3 protein: CASSIGDQPQHF. In DNA form, the CDR3 reads TGTGCCAGCAGTATTGGGGATCAGCCCCAGCATTTT.

This clonotype was detected many times. The V and J genes are TRBV29-1 and TRBJ2-1; possibly TRBD1 or TRBD2 for D (6 bases each). V was shortened by 6 bases and J by 4 bases, with 19 bases between the two germline ends. The CDR3 is 15 residues long. CDR1 is SQVTM, CDR2 ANQGSEA, per germline. The DNA for the CDR3 is TGCAGCGTGAGGGGGTTCGGCGGGGATTACAATGAGCAGTTCTTC. Translating gives CSVRGFGGDYNEQFF.

This clonotype showed up just a few times. This chain joins TRBV6-1 and TRBJ2-6; 7 bases agree with TRBD2. The J segment lost 0 bases and the V segment lost 8 bases, leaving 4 bases of the junction unmatched. The germline V gene has CDR1 MNHNS and CDR2 SASEGT. This CDR3 spans 15 amino acids. The chain's CDR3 is CASSGTNSGANVLTF. CDR3 nucleotide sequence: TGTGCCAGCTCCGGGACTAACTCTGGGGCCAACGTCCTGACTTTC.

V and J are TRBV7-9 and TRBJ2-1, with D possibly called TRBD1 or TRBD2 (5 bases each). In germline, CDR1 is SEHNR, CDR2 FQNEAQ (reference sequence). The CDR3 length is 16 residues. Trimming left V 1 base short and J 7 bases short, with 17 bases between. The CDR3 nucleotides are TGTGCCAGCAGCTTAGACGAGGGGCGGACAAGAAATGAGCAGTTCTTC. Its translation is CASSLDEGRTRNEQFF.

This clonotype was detected only a few times. The J gene is TRBJ2-7, the V gene TRBV20-1; D is unclear. Per germline, CDR1 DFQATT and CDR2 SNEGSKA (reference sequence). Trimming left V 4 bases short and J 3 bases short, with 13 bases between. This CDR3 region has 13 residues. For the CDR3, the DNA is TGCAGTGCTAAACCGCTAACCCTCTACGAGCAGTACTTC. Amino acid sequence: CSAKPLTLYEQYF.